This T cell receptor beta chain was obtained from a study of T cells in Graves' hyperthyroidism and ophthalmopathy. Study information: Pretreatment peripheral blood was obtained at initial diagnosis.

Germline V lookup: CDR1 SGHAT, CDR2 FQNNGV. Trimming removed 5 bases at V and 5 bases at J, with 12 bases between. The length of the CDR3 is 13 residues. TCR beta CDR3 regions were amplified from RNA transcripts. The TCR CDR3 first-round RT-PCR relied on the HTBI primer set. MiXCR, run by TCRdb on the multiplex PCR reads, gives a single entry per CDR3 protein. The sample lists about 640,000 distinct CDR3 sequences, less than 25% occurring once. Study conclusions and caveats: The blood repertoire included most of the expanded thyroid clonotypes above 0.001.

A word on this clonotype: Its antigen is undetermined.

The source is a man aged 30-40 years with Graves' ophthalmopathy. Source material: blood. The chain employs TRBV11-2 and TRBJ2-5, with a weak D call TRBD1 (6 bases). The CDR3 region is CASSRQVSETQYF. DNA of the CDR3: TGTGCCAGCAGCCGACAGGTCAGCGAGACCCAGTACTTC.